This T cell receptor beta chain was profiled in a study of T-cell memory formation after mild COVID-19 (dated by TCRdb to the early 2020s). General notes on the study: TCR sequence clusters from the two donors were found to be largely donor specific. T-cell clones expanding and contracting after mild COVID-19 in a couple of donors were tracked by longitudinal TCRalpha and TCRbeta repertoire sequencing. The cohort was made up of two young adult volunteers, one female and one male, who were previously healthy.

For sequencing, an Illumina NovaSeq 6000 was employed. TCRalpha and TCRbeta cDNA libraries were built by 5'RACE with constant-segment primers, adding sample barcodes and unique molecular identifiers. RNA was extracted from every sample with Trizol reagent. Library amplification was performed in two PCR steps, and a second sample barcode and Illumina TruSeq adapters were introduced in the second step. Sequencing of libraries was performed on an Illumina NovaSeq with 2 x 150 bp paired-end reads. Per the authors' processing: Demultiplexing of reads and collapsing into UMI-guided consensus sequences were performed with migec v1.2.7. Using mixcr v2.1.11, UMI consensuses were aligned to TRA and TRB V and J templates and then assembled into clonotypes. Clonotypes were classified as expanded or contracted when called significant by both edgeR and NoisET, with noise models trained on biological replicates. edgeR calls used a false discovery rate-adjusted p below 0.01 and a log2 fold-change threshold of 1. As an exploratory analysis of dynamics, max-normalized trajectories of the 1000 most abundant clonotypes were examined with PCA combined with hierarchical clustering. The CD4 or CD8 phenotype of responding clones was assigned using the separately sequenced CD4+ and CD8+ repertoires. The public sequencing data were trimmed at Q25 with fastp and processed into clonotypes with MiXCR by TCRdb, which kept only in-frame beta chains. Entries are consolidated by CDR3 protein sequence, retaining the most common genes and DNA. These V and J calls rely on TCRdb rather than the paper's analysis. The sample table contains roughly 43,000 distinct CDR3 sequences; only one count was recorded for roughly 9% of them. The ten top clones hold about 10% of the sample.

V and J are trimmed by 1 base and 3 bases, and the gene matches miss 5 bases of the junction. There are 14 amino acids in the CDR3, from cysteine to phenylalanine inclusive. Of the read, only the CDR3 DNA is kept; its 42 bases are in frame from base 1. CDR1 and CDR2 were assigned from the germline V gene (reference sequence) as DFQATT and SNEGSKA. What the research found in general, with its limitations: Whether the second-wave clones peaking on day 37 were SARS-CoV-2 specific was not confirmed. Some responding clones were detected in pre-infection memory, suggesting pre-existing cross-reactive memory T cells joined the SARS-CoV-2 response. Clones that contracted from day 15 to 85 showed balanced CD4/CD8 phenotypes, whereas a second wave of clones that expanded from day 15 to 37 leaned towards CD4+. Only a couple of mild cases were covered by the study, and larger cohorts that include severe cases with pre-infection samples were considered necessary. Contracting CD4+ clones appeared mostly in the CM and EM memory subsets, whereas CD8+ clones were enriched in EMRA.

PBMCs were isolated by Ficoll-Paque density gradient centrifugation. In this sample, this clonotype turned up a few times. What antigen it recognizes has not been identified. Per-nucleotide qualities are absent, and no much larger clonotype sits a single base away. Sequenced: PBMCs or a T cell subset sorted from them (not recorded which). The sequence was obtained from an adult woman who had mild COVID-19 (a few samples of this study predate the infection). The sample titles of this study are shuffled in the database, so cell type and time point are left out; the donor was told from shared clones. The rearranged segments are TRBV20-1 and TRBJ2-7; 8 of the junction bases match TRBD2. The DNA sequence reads TGCAGTGCTAGAGTTGGCGGGGGGATCTACGAGCAGTACTTC. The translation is CSARVGGGIYEQYF.